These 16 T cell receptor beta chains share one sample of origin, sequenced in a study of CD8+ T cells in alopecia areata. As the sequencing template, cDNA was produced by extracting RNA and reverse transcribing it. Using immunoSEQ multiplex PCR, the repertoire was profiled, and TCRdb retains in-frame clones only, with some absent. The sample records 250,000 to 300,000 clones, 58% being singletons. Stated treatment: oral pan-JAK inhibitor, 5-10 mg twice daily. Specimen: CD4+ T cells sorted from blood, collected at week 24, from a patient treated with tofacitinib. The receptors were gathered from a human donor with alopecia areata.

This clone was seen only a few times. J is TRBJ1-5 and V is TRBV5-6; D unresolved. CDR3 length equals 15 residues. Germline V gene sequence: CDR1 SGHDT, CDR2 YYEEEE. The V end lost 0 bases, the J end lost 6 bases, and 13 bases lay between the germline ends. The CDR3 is CASSLGVGLFQPQHF. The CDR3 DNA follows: TGTGCCAGCAGCTTGGGTGTAGGACTTTTTCAGCCCCAGCATTTT.

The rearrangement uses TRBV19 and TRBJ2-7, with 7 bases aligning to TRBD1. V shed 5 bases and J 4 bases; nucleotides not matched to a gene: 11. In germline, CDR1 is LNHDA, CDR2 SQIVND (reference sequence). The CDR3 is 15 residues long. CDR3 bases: TGTGCCAGTAGTCTCCTCGGACAGGCTTTATACGAGCAGTACTTC. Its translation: CASSLLGQALYEQYF.

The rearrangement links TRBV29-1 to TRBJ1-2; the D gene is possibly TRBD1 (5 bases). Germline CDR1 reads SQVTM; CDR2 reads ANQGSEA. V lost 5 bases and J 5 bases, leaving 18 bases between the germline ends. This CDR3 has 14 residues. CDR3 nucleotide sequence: TGCAGCGTTTCCGCCTCCGGGACGGTGTATGGCTACACCTTC. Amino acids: CSVSASGTVYGYTF.

CDR3 bases: TGTGCCAGCAGCTCGACTAGCGGGGGGGCAAGAGATACGCAGTATTTT. The encoded protein is CASSSTSGGARDTQYF. This chain uses TRBV11-2 with TRBJ2-3, with 14 bases identical to TRBD2. Germline CDR1 is SGHAT and CDR2 is FQNNGV. Trimming took 4 bases from V and 5 from J; bases not matched to a gene: 5. The CDR3 is 16 amino acids.

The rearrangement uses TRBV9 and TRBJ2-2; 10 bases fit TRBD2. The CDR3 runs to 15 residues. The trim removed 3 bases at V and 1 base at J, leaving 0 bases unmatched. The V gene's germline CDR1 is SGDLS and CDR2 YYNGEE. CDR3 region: CASSASGGNTGELFF. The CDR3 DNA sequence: TGTGCCAGCAGCGCTAGCGGGGGGAACACCGGGGAGCTGTTTTTT.

This CDR3 reads CASGGAGGVDTQYF. The CDR3 region has the DNA TGTGCCAGCGGAGGGGCAGGGGGCGTCGATACGCAGTATTTT. The chain links TRBV9 to TRBJ2-3; 8 bases agree with TRBD1. The CDR3 length is 14 residues. The V segment lost 7 bases and the J segment 6 bases; nucleotides outside the gene matches: 10. Germline CDR1 SGDLS, CDR2 YYNGEE.

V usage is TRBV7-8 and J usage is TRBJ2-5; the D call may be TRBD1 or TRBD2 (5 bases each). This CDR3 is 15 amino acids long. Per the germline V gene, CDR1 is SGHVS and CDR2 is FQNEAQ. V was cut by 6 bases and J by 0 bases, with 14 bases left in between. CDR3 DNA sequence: TGTGCCAGCAGAAGAATCGGGACGGACCAAGAGACCCAGTACTTC. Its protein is CASRRIGTDQETQYF. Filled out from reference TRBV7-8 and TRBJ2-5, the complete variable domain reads GAGVSQSPRYKVAKRGQDVALRCDPISGHVSLFWYQQALGQGPEFLTYFQNEAQLDKSGLPSDRFFAERPEGSVSTLKIQRTQQEDSAVYLCASRRIGTDQETQYFGPGTRLLVL.

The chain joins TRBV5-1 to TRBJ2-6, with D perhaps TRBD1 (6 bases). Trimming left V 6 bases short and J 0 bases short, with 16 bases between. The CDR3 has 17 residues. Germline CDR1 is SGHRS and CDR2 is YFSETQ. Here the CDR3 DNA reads TGCGCCAGCAAATCAGGGCAGGGGTCCTCTGGGGCCAACGTCCTGACTTTC. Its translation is CASKSGQGSSGANVLTF. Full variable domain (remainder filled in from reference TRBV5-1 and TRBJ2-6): KAGVTQTPRYLIKTRGQQVTLSCSPISGHRSVSWYQQTPGQGLQFLFEYFSETQRNKGNFPGRFSGRQFSNSRSEMNVSTLELGDSALYLCASKSGQGSSGANVLTFGAGSRLTVL.

CDR3 amino acids: CASSESEVYTLHF. CDR3 in DNA: TGTGCCAGCAGTGAATCTGAGGTCTACACCCTCCACTTT. The chain combines TRBV25-1 with TRBJ1-6; D remains unclear. In germline, CDR1 is MGHDK, CDR2 SYGVNS. The CDR3 sequence is 13 residues long. Trimming took 1 base from V and 14 from J, leaving 12 bases between them.

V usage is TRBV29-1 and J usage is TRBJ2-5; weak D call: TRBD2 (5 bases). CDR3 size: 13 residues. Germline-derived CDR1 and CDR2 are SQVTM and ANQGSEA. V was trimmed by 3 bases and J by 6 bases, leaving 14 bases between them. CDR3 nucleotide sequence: TGCAGCGTTGAGTCCGTGAGGGCACAGACCCAGTACTTC. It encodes CSVESVRAQTQYF.

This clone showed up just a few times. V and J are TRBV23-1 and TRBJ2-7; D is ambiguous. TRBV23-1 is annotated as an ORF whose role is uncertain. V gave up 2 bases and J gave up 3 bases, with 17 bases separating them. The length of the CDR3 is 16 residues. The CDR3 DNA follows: TGCGCCAGCAGTCAAGGGTATCTATCACAGAACTACGAGCAGTACTTC. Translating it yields CASSQGYLSQNYEQYF.

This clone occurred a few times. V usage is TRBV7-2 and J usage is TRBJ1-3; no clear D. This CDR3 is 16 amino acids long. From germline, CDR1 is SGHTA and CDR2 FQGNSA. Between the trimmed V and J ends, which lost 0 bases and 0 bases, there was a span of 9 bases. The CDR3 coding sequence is TGTGCCAGCAGCTTAGCGTACGCTTCCTCTGGAAACACCATATATTTT. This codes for CASSLAYASSGNTIYF.

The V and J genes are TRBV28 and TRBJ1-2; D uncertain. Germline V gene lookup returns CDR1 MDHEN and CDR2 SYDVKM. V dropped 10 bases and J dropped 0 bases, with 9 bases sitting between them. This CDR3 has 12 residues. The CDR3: CATRRANYGYTF. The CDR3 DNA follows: TGTGCCACCCGGAGAGCTAACTATGGCTACACCTTC.

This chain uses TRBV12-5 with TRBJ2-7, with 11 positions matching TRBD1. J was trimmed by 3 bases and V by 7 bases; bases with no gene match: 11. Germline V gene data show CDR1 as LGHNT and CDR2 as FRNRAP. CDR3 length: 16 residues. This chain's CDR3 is CASELSVGTGGYEQYF. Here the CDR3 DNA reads TGTGCTAGTGAGCTCTCGGTAGGGACAGGGGGCTACGAGCAGTACTTC.

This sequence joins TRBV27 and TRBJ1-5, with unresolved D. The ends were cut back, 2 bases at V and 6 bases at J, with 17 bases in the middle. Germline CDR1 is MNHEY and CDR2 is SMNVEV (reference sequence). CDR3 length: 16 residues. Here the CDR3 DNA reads TGTGCCAGCAGTTTAAGGTGGTCCCCCGAAGGTCAGCCCCAGCATTTT. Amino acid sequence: CASSLRWSPEGQPQHF.

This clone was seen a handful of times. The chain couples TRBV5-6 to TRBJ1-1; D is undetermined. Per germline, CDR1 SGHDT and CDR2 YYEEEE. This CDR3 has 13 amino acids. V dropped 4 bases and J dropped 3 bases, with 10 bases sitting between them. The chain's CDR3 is CASSLGADTEAFF. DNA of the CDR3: TGTGCCAGCAGCCTCGGAGCCGACACTGAAGCTTTCTTT.